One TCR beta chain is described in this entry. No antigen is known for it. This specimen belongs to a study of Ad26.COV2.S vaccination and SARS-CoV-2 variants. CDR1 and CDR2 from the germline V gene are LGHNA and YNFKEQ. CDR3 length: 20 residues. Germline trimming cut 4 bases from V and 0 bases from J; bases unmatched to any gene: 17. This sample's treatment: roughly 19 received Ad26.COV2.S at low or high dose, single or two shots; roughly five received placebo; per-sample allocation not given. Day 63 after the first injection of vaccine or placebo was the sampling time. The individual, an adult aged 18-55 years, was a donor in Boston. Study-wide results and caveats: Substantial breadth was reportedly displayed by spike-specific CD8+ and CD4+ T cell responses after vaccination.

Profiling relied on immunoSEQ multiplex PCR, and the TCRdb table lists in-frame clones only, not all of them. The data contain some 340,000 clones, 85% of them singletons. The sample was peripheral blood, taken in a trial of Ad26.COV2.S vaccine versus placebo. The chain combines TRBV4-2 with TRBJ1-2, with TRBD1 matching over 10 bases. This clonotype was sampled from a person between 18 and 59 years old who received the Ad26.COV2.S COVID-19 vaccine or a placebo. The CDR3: CASSLGASTGGKGPNYGYTF. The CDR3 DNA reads TGTGCCAGCAGCCTCGGAGCCTCGACAGGGGGCAAAGGTCCTAACTATGGCTACACCTTC.